This TCR beta chain is from a study of shared clonotypes between healthy human individuals. Study-level results: Collection of samples was limited to blood; tissue repertoires likely differ.

Turning to this clone: Its antigen is still unknown.

TCRdb's table, derived via immunoSEQ multiplex PCR, lists solely in-frame clones and lacks some. The sample contains more than 2,000,000 clones, about 92% of which appear only once. Looked up from germline, CDR1 is SGHDT and CDR2 is YYEEEE. This CDR3 comprises 12 residues. V was trimmed by 4 bases and J by 6 bases, leaving 11 bases between them. Sequenced input: naive CD4+ T cells sorted from blood. Subset described: CD45RA+ positively selected. This receptor was taken from a man aged 18 to 29 in good health. The chain links TRBV5-6 to TRBJ2-7; possible D gene TRBD1, 6 bases. CDR3 DNA: TGTGCCAGCAGCGGAATAGGGGGCGAGCAGTACTTC. Translated: CASSGIGGEQYF.